The present T cell receptor (beta chain) was sequenced within a study of cytomegalovirus exposure and HLA in healthy donors (dated by TCRdb to 2015 to 2018). Turning to the overall study: According to an earlier analysis of a few hundred of the donors, some 180 million T cells yielded 95 million to 140 million unique TCR beta sequences and approximately 280 Gb of sequence data. An early release covering about 600 HLA-typed donors comprised about 300 gigabases of sequencing data and roughly 86 million unique TCR sequences. Of the 300 to 500 genotyped donors, 81% were placed in the genetic ancestry cluster associated with self-reported Caucasian donors. The study aimed to test whether cataloging public T cell receptors could reveal signatures of past pathogen exposure. The T cell repertoires of around 730 subjects were profiled by immunosequencing and related to cytomegalovirus serostatus. In addition to the first cohort of 500 to 850 subjects, a separate validation cohort of approximately 110 different subjects was used. High-throughput TCR immunosequencing, statistical association of individual TCRs with disease status, and machine learning were combined to predict cytomegalovirus infection status. A later analysis re-analyzed previously published TCR beta repertoires from 650 to 800 donors and added high-resolution HLA genotyping to study TCR occurrence patterns. Rather than using new phenotypic data, the later analysis identified candidate immune exposures from TCR beta sequences and from how often those sequences occurred across donors. To decide whether each TCR beta V gene segment behaved as functional or pseudogenic, an earlier analysis of 587 of the donors relied on high-throughput TCR beta sequencing. Donor age, sex, ethnicity and CMV serostatus were compiled together with the repertoire data. In a later genetic analysis, genome-wide SNP genotypes for about three fifths of the roughly 670 donors were used, and that subset was treated as a discovery cohort. All discovery cohort repertoires had been generated using a single sequencing platform. Class I and class II HLA loci were covered by the typing at four-digit resolution. The number of donors typed differed by locus, with 629-630 for A, B, C, DRB1 and DQB1, around 500 for DQA1, 600 to 610 for DPA1, and some 440 for DPB1. Several DR-DQ haplotypes were treated as single units for association and clustering because of strong linkage in the cohort. Across around 400 genotyped donors of the cohort, an average of roughly 200,000 unique TCR beta nucleotide sequences per donor were sequenced, and approximately 17% of those sequences were non-productive.

The full study reports these points: Compared with equally common non-associated chains, HLA-associated TCR beta chains in a later analysis were more clonally expanded and had lower generation probabilities. In a later analysis, the rate of TCR association differed among HLA loci, with DRB1 alleles having the most associated TCRs and HLA-C alleles having the fewest. Immune exposure information for the cohort was limited to CMV serostatus. A later genetic analysis associated a missense DCLRE1C variant with V-gene and J-gene trimming of TCR beta chains, and an independent cohort replicated the association. Compared with the 666-donor mean, donors in an Asian-associated ancestry cluster had fewer N-insertions in productive TCRs, according to a later genetic analysis. In vitro tests confirmed that a few of the cytomegalovirus-associated TCR beta chains recognize cytomegalovirus antigens. A later analysis found that most CMV-associated TCR beta chains appeared HLA-restricted, with HLA associations seemingly driven largely by CMV exposure. An earlier analysis of approximately 500 of the donors showed that most TCR beta V segments appeared in productive rearrangements either about 90% or about 30% of the time, which broadly matched IMGT annotations. A group of highly shared sequence variants was considered likely to be a technical artifact of the sequencing pipeline. The study gave a list of 150 to 200 TCR beta chains associated with cytomegalovirus. When HLA alleles, especially DR and DQ, strongly co-occurred, attributing TCR associations to individual alleles was difficult. Because counts were too low, 15 to 20 rarely observed V segments, including chromosome 9 orphons, were excluded from the earlier analysis of under 650 of the donors. The authors suggested that the approach could potentially be extended to other disease states and immunological phenotypes. This cohort had only TCR beta chains sequenced, and the lack of alpha or paired-chain data limited which features could be detected. In both the original and validation cohorts, the classifier was reported to diagnose cytomegalovirus status with high specificity and sensitivity. Most TCR sequences were observed very rarely across donors, whereas some public TCRs were present in many individuals. Correlated functional status among segregating V segments might be attributable to linkage disequilibrium, but an unknown experimental factor could not be ruled out. Several of the top co-occurrence clusters appeared to be linked to parvovirus B19, influenza, CMV and Epstein-Barr virus, according to a later analysis. Because the 87-base-pair reads could not distinguish some IMGT-functional V segments, including TRBV6-2 and TRBV6-3, those segments were excluded. At a false discovery rate of 0.05, a later analysis linked around 17,000 TCR beta sequences to specific HLA alleles. Sequencing depth was assumed to be roughly uniform across donors in the presence/absence analyses, though that assumption may not hold. HLA typing was unavailable for some donors at each locus, so association tests used only the typed subset. A further reported finding was that TCR beta sequences accurately predicted the HLA-A and HLA-B alleles for most subjects in the first cohort.

Library generation was performed with the immunoSEQ multiplex PCR assay. A mixture of 60 forward primers for TCR Vbeta segments and 13 reverse primers for TCR Jbeta segments was used in the multiplex PCR. The CDR3 region of rearranged TCR beta genes was amplified from genomic DNA with a multiplex PCR assay. On the Illumina HiSeq System, the amplified TCR beta libraries were sequenced as 87-base-pair reads. Turning to the authors' computational methods: Across the 700 or so repertoires, a later analysis counted 60 million to 90 million unique TCR beta chains, around 10 million of which were shared by at least two donors. Raw reads were error-corrected and collapsed into unique sequences with a nearest-neighbor algorithm that merged closely related sequences to remove PCR and sequencing errors. Alignment of CDR3 sequences to IMGT reference sequences was used to assign V, D and J gene segments. For a sequence to be retained, a match of at least six nucleotides to both a V gene segment and a J gene segment was required. Rearrangements were classified as productive when the CDR3 lacked stop codons and remained in frame with V and J, and all other rearrangements were classified as non-productive. CDR3 was defined by IMGT convention, running from the second conserved V-encoded cysteine to the conserved J-encoded phenylalanine. Sequences without an unambiguous match to a single V gene segment were excluded from the earlier analysis of approximately 600 of the donors. An earlier analysis of around 600 of the donors classified V segments as functional when productive rearrangements were above 56.7% and as segregating when the standard deviation between donors was above 5%. A statistical classification framework was built for diagnosing cytomegalovirus status from the catalog of TCR beta chain sequences. In a later analysis, V and J genes were assigned by comparing TCR nucleotide sequences against IMGT/GENE-DB human TR gene sequences. A later analysis assigned CDR3 sequences and most-parsimonious VDJ recombination scenarios with the TCRdist pipeline. In a later analysis, each TCR beta chain was defined by its CDR3 amino acid sequence together with its V-gene family, and reads without a unique V-gene family were excluded. To address suspected cross-contamination and a sequencing artifact, a later analysis removed approximately 600 highly shared, low-generation-probability nucleotide sequences. A later analysis calculated a clonal expansion index for each public chain from normalized within-repertoire ranks of inferred template counts. In a later analysis, generation probabilities were computed using a VDJ recombination model fitted to out-of-frame rearrangements, and the results were checked against IGoR. A later analysis scored TCR-TCR, TCR-HLA and TCR-CMV co-occurrence with hypergeometric tests, applying a repertoire-size bias correction to TCR pairs. In a later analysis, false discovery rates were estimated by permuting HLA or CMV assignments 20 times. In a later analysis, co-occurring TCRs were grouped with DBSCAN, and TCRdist sequence similarity was added when clustering was performed within HLA-allele-positive subsets. Co-occurrence clustering excluded repertoires with fewer than 30,000 or more than 120,000 public chains, plus five with anomalous nucleotide sharing. TCRdb mirrors the immuneACCESS table, restricted to in-frame sequences. Some clones are absent from its copies; in checked studies, under half trace to an unresolved V gene, and the reason for the others is unknown. The D gene and trimming were derived from the DNA, and the V and J assignments and clone size from that table. The sample data list tens of thousands of clones, and around four fifths of these were observed just once. About 5% of the sample lies in the top ten.

Its CDR3 holds 14 amino acids, cysteine through phenylalanine. Only the CDR3 part of the read is kept: 42 bases, read in frame from the first base. Looking up the germline V gene (reference sequence) yields CDR1 SEHNR and CDR2 FQNEAQ. V gives up 1 base and J gives up 2 bases, and the segment between their germline ends measures 8 bases. The cohort consisted of 650 to 700 healthy bone marrow donors. At the time of sampling, all cohort members were nominally healthy, though unrecorded immune exposures were likely present. The donor tested CMV seropositive and was one of the 289 seropositive cohort members. Each donor provided a peripheral blood sample, and peripheral blood mononuclear cells were used for TCR beta sequencing. The Qiagen DNeasy Blood Extraction Kit was used to extract genomic DNA from the blood cell samples. Note on this clone: The antigen this receptor binds is unknown. No base quality information exists; no much larger clone differs at one position.

Sequencing was done on a sample of PBMCs. The chain couples TRBV7-9 to TRBJ2-5, with no reliable assignment of the D segment. This TCR was recovered from a male donor in good health and CMV-seropositive. The nucleotide sequence reads TGTGCCAGCAGCTTAGTACTTCTACAAGAGACCCAGTACTTC. Its protein is CASSLVLLQETQYF.